The 14 T cell receptor beta chains reported below all come from one sample, sequenced in a study of CD8 T cells in ankylosing spondylitis. General study results and limits: Several highly homologous variants made up a TCR beta motif, and this motif appeared characteristic of ankylosing spondylitis blood.

TCRdb itself ran the 5' RACE reads through MiXCR, one entry per CDR3 protein. The sample lists 200,000 to 250,000 distinct CDR3 sequences; just under 7.5% were seen once. No antigen has been identified for these receptors. The sequencing input was blood, either unsorted or a sorted T cell fraction (not recorded which). Source of these receptors: a male donor with ankylosing spondylitis.

In this sample, this clonotype turned up many times. The chain combines TRBV4-2 with TRBJ2-7; 9 bases agree with TRBD1. V lost 6 bases and J lost 4; bases outside the gene matches: 10. CDR1 is LGHNA, CDR2 YNFKEQ, per germline. The CDR3 extends over 15 amino acids. The CDR3 DNA reads TGTGCCAGCAGTCGAGCACGGGACAGGGTTTACGAGCAGTACTTC. The encoded protein is CASSRARDRVYEQYF.

In this sample, this clonotype turned up many times. The chain recombines TRBV30 with TRBJ2-7, with D perhaps matching TRBD2 (6 bases). V lost 4 bases and J lost 7, with 14 bases in between. Germline CDR1 and CDR2: GTSNPN and SVGIG (reference sequence). This CDR3 region has 12 residues. The CDR3 spells CAWKKSREEQYF. Here the CDR3 DNA reads TGTGCCTGGAAAAAGAGTCGGGAGGAGCAGTACTTC.

At least ten counts were recorded for this clonotype. CDR3 in amino acids: CASIDGLNTEAFF. The CDR3 coding sequence is TGTGCCAGCATCGACGGTTTGAACACTGAAGCTTTCTTT. V and J are TRBV27 and TRBJ1-1; D remains unclear. V was trimmed by 7 bases and J by 0 bases, leaving 9 bases between them. Per germline, CDR1 MNHEY and CDR2 SMNVEV (reference sequence). This CDR3 comprises 13 residues.

This clonotype was counted many times. The chain recombines TRBV7-2 with TRBJ2-1; unclear D gene. This CDR3 has 14 residues. Germline CDR1 is SGHTA and CDR2 is FQGNSA. Between the trimmed V and J ends, which lost 2 bases and 6 bases, there was a span of 11 bases. CDR3 DNA: TGTGCCAGCAGCTTAACCCTTTCCGGCAATGAGCAGTTCTTC. Translating gives CASSLTLSGNEQFF.

This clonotype was counted ten times or more. J is TRBJ2-3 and V is TRBV13, with D hard to call. This CDR3 contains 15 residues. The V end lost 1 base, the J end lost 4 bases, and 12 bases lay between the germline ends. The germline V gene has CDR1 PRHDT and CDR2 FYEKMQ (reference sequence). CDR3 DNA: TGTGCCAGCAGCTTAGTGGAGAGGAAGGCAGATACGCAGTATTTT. Translation: CASSLVERKADTQYF.

This clonotype was observed at least ten times. The chain has TRBV7-9 and TRBJ1-2; weak D call: TRBD1 (5 bases). In germline, CDR1 is SEHNR, CDR2 FQNEAQ (reference sequence). The V and J ends lost 6 bases and 3 bases respectively, with 14 bases between them. The CDR3 extends over 14 amino acids. In DNA, the CDR3 is TGTGCCAGCAGACCGACGAGGGGCGACTATGGCTACACCTTC. This gives the protein CASRPTRGDYGYTF.

This clonotype came up many times. The rearrangement uses TRBV7-9 and TRBJ2-1; 9 bases map to TRBD1. J gave up 7 bases and V 5 bases, and 12 bases lay outside the gene matches. This CDR3 has 16 residues. Germline V gene lookup returns CDR1 SEHNR and CDR2 FQNEAQ (reference sequence). Here the CDR3 reads CASSRFPGQGRNEQFF. CDR3 DNA sequence: TGTGCCAGCAGCCGATTTCCGGGACAGGGAAGGAATGAGCAGTTCTTC.

This clonotype appeared a few times. The chain carries TRBV6-5 and TRBJ2-2, with TRBD2 matching 7 bases. This CDR3 region has 14 residues. Germline CDR1 MNHEY, CDR2 SVGAGI. J was trimmed by 4 bases and V by 2 bases; bases with no gene match: 1. The CDR3 region has the DNA TGTGCCAGCAGTTACGGGAGGGGCACCGGGGAGCTGTTTTTT. Translated, it gives CASSYGRGTGELFF.

This clonotype was seen repeatedly, ten times or more. The genes are TRBV27 and TRBJ2-1; maybe TRBD2 (5 bases). Deletions cut 2 bases from V and 9 bases from J, with 17 bases between. The germline V gene has CDR1 MNHEY and CDR2 SMNVEV (reference sequence). The CDR3 spans 15 residues. The CDR3, as DNA: TGTGCCAGCAGTTTAAGGCTAGCCGGTGATTCTGAGCAGTTCTTC. This codes for CASSLRLAGDSEQFF.

This clonotype is judged medium-sized (0.01 to 0.1%). The chain is built from TRBV6-6 and TRBJ2-7; D may match TRBD1 or TRBD2 (5 bases each). This CDR3 region has 16 residues. CDR1 and CDR2 (germline): MNHNY, SVGAGI (reference sequence). V was pared by 3 bases and J by 3 bases, with 18 bases between. The CDR3 loop is CASSYGADTRYYEQYF. CDR3 nucleotide sequence: TGTGCCAGCAGTTATGGAGCGGACACCCGCTACTACGAGCAGTACTTC.

The chain recombines TRBV10-3 with TRBJ2-3, with D possibly being TRBD2 (5 bases). The CDR3 spans 13 residues. CDR1 ENHRY and CDR2 SYGVKD come from the germline V gene. V was shortened by 6 bases and J by 4 bases, with 11 bases between the two germline ends. CDR3 bases: TGTGCCATCAGGACTTCTAGCTCAGATACGCAGTATTTT. This sequence encodes CAIRTSSSDTQYF.

In this sample, this clonotype turned up a few times. CDR3 nucleotide sequence: TGCAGTGCTGGAAGCGAGGACGGCACTCGGGGGCAGTACTTC. The encoded protein is CSAGSEDGTRGQYF. The rearrangement joins TRBV20-1 to TRBJ2-7; D may be TRBD2 (5 bases). Germline V gene sequence: CDR1 DFQATT, CDR2 SNEGSKA (reference sequence). The CDR3 has 14 amino acids. V gave up 5 bases and J gave up 9 bases, with 23 bases separating them.

The sample holds a few counts of this clonotype. The chain links TRBV5-5 to TRBJ2-7; D possibly corresponds to TRBD1 (6 bases). CDR1 and CDR2 (germline): SGHKS, YYEKEE (reference sequence). CDR3 length equals 15 residues. The V gene lost 3 bases and the J gene lost 2 bases, with 15 bases spanning the gap. In nucleotides, the CDR3 is TGTGCCAGCAGCTGGGGGCAGGGTTTCACCTACGAGCAGTACTTC. It yields the protein CASSWGQGFTYEQYF.

This clonotype has ten or more counts. The chain joins TRBV28 to TRBJ2-5; D gene unclear. The CDR3 has 12 residues. The germline V gene has CDR1 MDHEN and CDR2 SYDVKM. V lost 6 bases and J 7 bases, leaving 12 bases between the germline ends. The DNA of the CDR3 is TGTGCCAGCAGCTCTCGACCCAGGACCCAGTACTTC. Its translation is CASSSRPRTQYF.